This T cell receptor beta chain was identified during a study of beta chain features in type 1 diabetes. Reverse transcription of all isolated RNA meant that expressed TCRB transcripts were sequenced. About 3.9 million reads on average were seen across naive, central memory and regulatory T cell samples. Some clones are missing from TCRdb's copy, which holds only in-frame ones; the method was immunoSEQ multiplex PCR. The sample includes over 120,000 clones, roughly a tenth of them seen just once. Per the germline V gene, CDR1 is SGDLS and CDR2 is YYNGEE. The CDR3 extends over 15 amino acids. The V gene end was trimmed by 1 base and the J gene end by 3 bases; junction bases not matched to a gene: 6. Notes on this clone: Its matching antigen is unknown.

Study-level points and caveats: In these data, an HLA type influence on TCRB rearrangement remained unresolved. Patients and controls would be equally affected if PCR favored shorter templates.

This chain uses TRBV9 with TRBJ1-2; TRBD1 matches at 7 bases. Material: naive CD4+ T cells from blood. This receptor was identified in a man between 18 and 35 years old in good health. This chain's CDR3 is CASSVLDREDYGYTF. The CDR3 nucleotides read TGTGCCAGCAGCGTACTAGACAGGGAAGACTATGGCTACACCTTC.